This is a list of T cell receptor beta chains from one sample in a study of Graves' ophthalmopathy and Graves' hyperthyroidism. TCRdb independently ran MiXCR on the multiplex PCR reads; one entry per CDR3 protein. Altogether about 740,000 distinct CDR3 sequences are present, 40% being singletons, with the ten largest covering 40% to 55%. The sequencing sample was made of peripheral blood. The source is an adult man with Graves' ophthalmopathy. Both conserved end residues are part of each CDR3. D genes are given only for firm matches. Clone size is shown for a subset of rows, as once, few, many or a class of expanded clone.

V	size	D	J	CDR3	DNA
TRBV7-9	-	-	TRBJ1-5	CASSENQKIFQPQHF	TGTGCCAGCAGTGAAAACCAAAAAATATTTCAGCCCCAGCATTTT
TRBV9	-	-	TRBJ2-7	CASSPGENYEQHF	TGTGCCAGCAGCCCAGGGGAGAACTACGAGCAGCACTTC
TRBV15	many	-	TRBJ2-7	CATSRDRRQVIEQYF	TGTGCCACCAGCAGAGATCGTCGACAGGTGATCGAGCAGTACTTC
TRBV2	many	-	TRBJ2-7	CASTWTDLYEQYF	TGTGCCAGCACTTGGACAGATTTATACGAGCAGTACTTC
TRBV7-3	-	-	TRBJ2-5	CASSLSHNRETQYF	TGTGCCAGCAGCTTATCCCACAACAGAGAGACCCAGTACTTC
TRBV20-1	few	-	TRBJ1-5	CSVPTPGNQPQHF	TGCAGTGTTCCGACCCCGGGCAATCAGCCCCAGCATTTT
TRBV19	-	-	TRBJ1-5	CASSVQVNQPQHF	TGTGCCAGTAGCGTGCAGGTCAATCAGCCCCAGCATTTT
TRBV7-9	-	-	TRBJ2-5	CASSSDGGGETQYF	TGTGCCAGCAGCTCAGATGGGGGCGGAGAGACCCAGTACTTC
TRBV20-1	many	-	TRBJ1-2	CSASVGVFLGYTF	TGCAGTGCTAGCGTTGGGGTTTTCTTAGGCTACACCTTC
TRBV29-1	-	TRBD1	TRBJ1-1	CRDDRADTEAFF	TGCAGAGACGACAGGGCCGACACTGAAGCTTTCTTT
TRBV2	few	-	TRBJ1-1	CASSYLGQMTEAFF	TGTGCCAGCAGTTACTTGGGACAAATGACTGAAGCTTTCTTT
TRBV24-1	-	TRBD1	TRBJ1-5	CATSDPGTALDQPQHF	TGTGCCACCAGTGACCCAGGGACAGCCTTGGATCAGCCCCAGCACTTT
TRBV20-1	-	TRBD1	TRBJ1-3	CSANDRGSGNTIYF	TGCAGTGCTAATGACAGGGGGTCTGGAAACACCATATATTTT
TRBV10-3	-	TRBD2	TRBJ2-7	CATQRETDYEQYF	TGTGCCACCCAGCGGGAGACGGATTACGAGCAGTACTTC
TRBV24-1	-	-	TRBJ1-5	CATSFRRGSNQPQHF	TGTGCCACCAGTTTCCGCAGGGGCAGCAATCAGCCCCAGCATTTT
TRBV5-4	-	-	TRBJ2-7	CASSLPSQYEQYF	TGTGCCAGCAGCTTGCCTAGTCAGTACGAGCAGTACTTC
TRBV6-6	-	-	TRBJ2-7	CASSYGVGSEQYF	TGTGCCAGCAGTTATGGGGTGGGCAGCGAGCAGTACTTC
TRBV2	-	-	TRBJ2-2	CASLPRRANTGELFF	TGTGCCAGTTTACCCCGCAGGGCAAACACCGGGGAGCTGTTTTTT
TRBV7-6	few	-	TRBJ2-7	CASSLKSLAWTEQYF	TGTGCCAGCAGCTTAAAGTCCCTAGCGTGGACCGAGCAGTACTTC
TRBV7-2	-	TRBD2	TRBJ2-7	CASSPLGTSGEQYF	TGTGCCAGCAGCCCTCTGGGGACTAGCGGCGAGCAGTACTTC
TRBV7-9	once	TRBD1	TRBJ1-2	CAWSEGQTPEYTF	TGTGCCTGGAGTGAGGGACAGACCCCGGAGTACACCTTC
TRBV7-9	-	TRBD1	TRBJ1-5	CASSQEVTGVNQPQHF	TGCGCCAGCAGCCAAGAAGTGACAGGGGTCAATCAGCCCCAGCATTTT
TRBV16	-	-	TRBJ1-1	CASSLRQAITEAFF	TGTGCCAGCAGCCTAAGACAGGCGATAACTGAAGCTTTCTTT
TRBV10-3	-	-	TRBJ2-6	CASSTDPGVGANVLTF	TGTGCCAGCAGTACGGACCCCGGGGTTGGGGCCAACGTCCTGACTTTC
TRBV27	-	-	TRBJ2-7	CASSVQETYEQYF	TGTGCCAGCAGTGTGCAGGAGACATACGAGCAGTACTTC
TRBV25-1	-	TRBD1	TRBJ1-6	CASSDPGQGEIGSPLHF	TGTGCCAGCAGTGATCCGGGACAGGGGGAAATTGGCTCACCCCTCCACTTT
TRBV7-9	-	-	TRBJ1-3	CASSFSGISGNTIYF	TGTGCCAGCAGCTTTAGCGGGATTTCTGGAAACACCATATATTTT
TRBV2	-	-	TRBJ1-4	CASSGTVPDEKLFF	TGTGCCAGCAGCGGGACGGTCCCGGATGAAAAACTGTTTTTT
TRBV7-8	few	-	TRBJ2-5	CASSFWARSHQETQYF	TGTGCCAGCAGCTTCTGGGCCCGCTCCCACCAAGAGACCCAGTACTTC
TRBV29-1	many	-	TRBJ2-5	CSVLGTQETQYF	TGCAGCGTCCTCGGGACCCAAGAGACCCAGTACTTC
TRBV5-8	few	TRBD1	TRBJ2-7	CASSSIPGQGVNPYF	TGTGCCAGCAGCTCGATACCGGGACAGGGGGTTAATCCGTACTTC
TRBV2	many	-	TRBJ1-1	CASSAGPTEAFF	TGTGCCAGCAGTGCAGGGCCCACTGAAGCTTTCTTT
TRBV7-9	-	-	TRBJ2-5	CASSLGIQGLQETQYF	TGTGCCAGCAGCTTAGGGATCCAGGGATTACAAGAGACCCAGTACTTC
TRBV20-1	-	TRBD1	TRBJ2-7	CSAGRELGRGHPYEQYF	TGCAGTGCCGGCCGGGAGTTGGGCAGGGGGCACCCCTACGAGCAGTACTTC
TRBV19	-	TRBD2	TRBJ2-5	CASSPYEAGGHETQYF	TGTGCCAGCAGTCCGTACGAGGCGGGGGGGCACGAGACCCAGTACTTC